The 30 T cell receptor beta chains in this list originate from one sample, sequenced in a study of blood T cell repertoires in COVID-19. Assay: immunoSEQ multiplex PCR; the TCRdb copy retains only in-frame clones and omits some. This table has about 120,000 clones, around 89% appearing once. Sequencing was done on a sample of peripheral blood. The receptor set was obtained from an older woman with COVID-19, enrolled during active disease.

The chain carries TRBV12-3 or TRBV12-4 and TRBJ1-2, with a tentative D call TRBD1 (6 bases). V lost 8 bases and J lost 2, with 6 bases in between. The CDR3 consists of 11 residues. CDR3 bases: TGTGCCAGCGGACAGAACTATGGCTACACCTTC. Its translation is CASGQNYGYTF.

This chain links TRBV7-9 with TRBJ2-1, with 10 bases fitting TRBD2. Looked up from germline, CDR1 is SEHNR and CDR2 is FQNEAQ (reference sequence). The junction had 6 bases not matched to a gene; V was cut back by 5 bases and J by 8 bases. CDR3 length: 14 residues. The CDR3, as DNA: TGTGCCAGCAGCCGCTTCGGGACTAGCGATGAGCAGTTCTTC. It specifies CASSRFGTSDEQFF.

The chain recombines TRBV11-2 with TRBJ1-4; D perhaps matches TRBD1 (5 bases). The V gene lost 2 bases and the J gene lost 7 bases, with 11 bases spanning the gap. Germline-derived CDR1 and CDR2 are SGHAT and FQNNGV. The CDR3 is made up of 14 amino acids. CDR3 in DNA: TGTGCCAGCAGCTTATTGGGGGGGGGTGAAAAACTGTTTTTT. It is translated as CASSLLGGGEKLFF.

This clone was detected a few times. CDR3 in DNA: TGTGCCAGCAGCGTGGATAGAGGACAGGGGCGTTTAGAGCAGTACTTC. Amino acids: CASSVDRGQGRLEQYF. The chain has TRBV9 and TRBJ2-7; 9 bases line up with TRBD1. Trimming took 2 bases from V and 7 from J; bases not matched to a gene: 13. This CDR3 contains 16 residues. CDR1 and CDR2 from the germline V gene are SGDLS and YYNGEE.

The CDR3 DNA follows: TGTGCCGCAGGGTTAGTGGGGGGAAAGAACACTGAAGCTTTCTTT. It is translated as CAAGLVGGKNTEAFF. J is TRBJ1-1 and V is TRBV19, with a tentative D call TRBD1 (5 bases). The V gene lost 11 bases and the J gene lost 1 base, with 20 bases spanning the gap. The CDR3 runs 15 residues. Germline CDR1 LNHDA, CDR2 SQIVND (reference sequence).

The chain carries TRBV6-2 or TRBV6-3 and TRBJ2-1, with D perhaps TRBD2 (6 bases). This CDR3 contains 15 residues. V lost 5 bases and J 5 bases, leaving 16 bases between the germline ends. Per the germline V gene, CDR1 is MNHEY and CDR2 is SVGEGT. The DNA of the CDR3 is TGTGCCAGCAGTGCTGGGGGGTGGAGGCACAATGAGCAGTTCTTC. Protein: CASSAGGWRHNEQFF.

The chain recombines TRBV11-2 with TRBJ2-2; D perhaps matches TRBD2 (6 bases). The germline V gene has CDR1 SGHAT and CDR2 FQNNGV. The CDR3 extends over 15 amino acids. Trimming shortened V by 6 bases and J by 5 bases, and 16 bases separated the two germline ends. The CDR3 region is CASSSVGGRTGELFF. For the CDR3, the DNA is TGTGCCAGCAGTTCAGTAGGAGGGAGGACCGGGGAGCTGTTTTTT.

This clone has just one count. The rearrangement joins TRBV9 to TRBJ1-1; D perhaps matches TRBD1 (6 bases). Trimming shortened V by 4 bases and J by 5 bases, and 15 bases separated the two germline ends. The CDR3 spans 14 residues. The germline V gene has CDR1 SGDLS and CDR2 YYNGEE. Written as DNA, the CDR3 is TGTGCCAGCAGCCCCCAAGGGGGAAAGACTGAAGCTTTCTTT. This gives the protein CASSPQGGKTEAFF.

This chain uses TRBV7-6 with TRBJ1-3; D is undetermined. CDR1 and CDR2 from the germline V gene are SGHVS and FNYEAQ. The ends were cut back, 5 bases at V and 0 bases at J, with 8 bases in the middle. The CDR3 extends over 14 amino acids. In DNA form, the CDR3 reads TGTGCCAGCAGCACGCGGGACTCTGGAAACACCATATATTTT. Translation: CASSTRDSGNTIYF.

The chain links TRBV24-1 to TRBJ2-3; D unresolved. From germline, CDR1 is KGHDR and CDR2 SFDVKD. There are 14 residues in the CDR3. Trimming removed 3 bases from V and 2 bases from J, with 8 bases in between. The chain's CDR3 is CATSDPRDTDTQYF. As DNA, the CDR3 is TGTGCCACCAGTGATCCGAGAGACACAGATACGCAGTATTTT.

Concerning this clone: Sequence at one end of the junction differs from germline and may be a read error. V is TRBV20-1 and J is TRBJ2-4, with 9 bases fitting TRBD1. Germline assignment: CDR1 DFQATT and CDR2 SNEGSKA (reference sequence). The CDR3 has 11 residues. CDR3 region: CSARGDRAQYF. CDR3 nucleotides: TGCAGTGCGAGAGGGGACAGGGCCCAGTACTTC.

The chain uses TRBV6-1 and TRBJ1-2; D gene uncertain. The CDR3 totals 13 residues. V shed 2 bases and J shed 2 bases, with 6 bases lying between them. The germline gives CDR1 MNHNS, CDR2 SASEGT. As DNA, the CDR3 is TGTGCCAGCAGTGAAAACCGGAACTATGGCTACACCTTC. Protein product: CASSENRNYGYTF.

The genes are TRBV12-3 or TRBV12-4 and TRBJ1-5, with D unresolved. V was trimmed by 2 bases and J by 5 bases, leaving 4 bases between them. This CDR3 is built from 12 residues. The CDR3 region is CASSLRDQPQHF. In DNA form, the CDR3 reads TGTGCCAGCAGTTTACGAGATCAGCCCCAGCATTTT.

This clone was seen once. V gene TRBV6-1 combines with J gene TRBJ1-5, with D possibly TRBD1 on 5 matching bases. The CDR3 has 14 amino acids. Germline V lookup: CDR1 MNHNS, CDR2 SASEGT. V was trimmed by 3 bases and J by 5 bases, leaving 11 bases between them. DNA of the CDR3: TGTGCCAGCAGTGACGGGGGGGGAGATCAGCCCCAGCATTTT. This encodes CASSDGGGDQPQHF.

This rearrangement joins TRBV6-2 or TRBV6-3 to TRBJ1-1; D remains ambiguous. The V gene's germline CDR1 is MNHEY and CDR2 SVGEGT. Trimming removed 5 bases at V and 0 bases at J, with 10 bases between. This CDR3 comprises 14 residues. CDR3 residues: CASSPPRVNTEAFF. DNA for the CDR3: TGTGCCAGCAGTCCCCCGCGGGTGAACACTGAAGCTTTCTTT.

The V gene is TRBV3-1 (or the pseudogene TRBV3-2), the J gene TRBJ1-3; D not certain. The V end lost 0 bases, the J end lost 1 base, and 7 bases lay between the germline ends. CDR1 LGHDT and CDR2 YNNKEL come from the germline V gene (reference sequence). The CDR3 is 15 residues long. The CDR3 DNA follows: TGTGCCAGCAGCCAAGAGAGGGTTTCTGGAAACACCATATATTTT. The encoded protein is CASSQERVSGNTIYF.

The chain employs TRBV5-4 and TRBJ2-7; tentative D call: TRBD1 (6 bases). CDR3 length equals 14 residues. The ends were cut back, 0 bases at V and 7 bases at J, with 14 bases in the middle. Per germline, CDR1 SGHNT and CDR2 YYREEE (reference sequence). The CDR3 bases are TGTGCCAGCAGCTTGGTGGGGAAAACAGGGGAGCAGTACTTC. Translating it yields CASSLVGKTGEQYF.

This clone was recorded a few times. CDR3 sequence reads: CASSLQGSTDTQYF. CDR3 nucleotides: TGTGCCAGCAGCTTACAGGGGAGCACAGATACGCAGTATTTT. The chain is built from TRBV5-4 and TRBJ2-3; 7 bases fit TRBD1. Germline V gene sequence: CDR1 SGHNT, CDR2 YYREEE (reference sequence). The CDR3 sequence is 14 residues long. V trimming: 2 bases; J trimming: 0 bases; junction bases outside the gene matches: 0.

The rearrangement links TRBV27 to TRBJ1-6, with 10 bases lining up with TRBD1. V was pared by 0 bases and J by 6 bases, with 5 bases of the junction left unmatched. Germline CDR1 is MNHEY and CDR2 is SMNVEV (reference sequence). The CDR3 has 17 residues. Here the CDR3 reads CASSLSTGTGANSPLHF. As DNA, the CDR3 is TGTGCCAGCAGTTTATCGACCGGGACAGGGGCTAATTCACCCCTCCACTTT.

This chain links TRBV7-2 with TRBJ2-3; 10 nucleotides agree with TRBD2. Germline loops: CDR1 SGHTA, CDR2 FQGNSA. There are 15 residues in the CDR3. Trimming removed 6 bases from V and 4 bases from J; junction bases left unmatched: 7. In nucleotides, the CDR3 is TGTGCCAGCAGGAGAGCGGGGGGGCGTCCAGATACGCAGTATTTT. Translated, it gives CASRRAGGRPDTQYF.

V gene TRBV5-1 combines with J gene TRBJ1-5; D perhaps matches TRBD1 (6 bases). CDR3 length: 15 amino acids. Germline CDR1 reads SGHRS; CDR2 reads YFSETQ. Trimming removed 4 bases at V and 1 base at J, with 12 bases between. CDR3 bases: TGCGCCAGCAGCCTGGGGGGGGGCAGCAATCAGCCCCAGCATTTT. Amino acid sequence: CASSLGGGSNQPQHF.

The chain carries TRBV4-1 and TRBJ1-4; TRBD1 agrees at 7 bases. Germline loops: CDR1 MGHRA, CDR2 YSYEKL. CDR3 length: 16 residues. V was pared by 3 bases and J by 8 bases, with 12 bases of the junction left unmatched. In DNA form, the CDR3 reads TGCGCCAGCAGCCACCCATTGACAGGGAGGAGGGAAAAACTGTTTTTT. This encodes CASSHPLTGRREKLFF.

CDR3 DNA: TGCGCCAGCAGTAACCCCCCAGACTATGGCTACACCTTC. Translation: CASSNPPDYGYTF. The chain couples TRBV5-1 to TRBJ1-2; no firm D call. CDR1 and CDR2 from the germline V gene are SGHRS and YFSETQ. The V end lost 5 bases, the J end lost 3 bases, and 11 bases lay between the germline ends. The CDR3 is 13 residues long.

The chain employs TRBV7-8 and TRBJ1-2; 12 bases line up with TRBD1. The length of the CDR3 is 15 residues. Trimming took 5 bases from V and 8 from J; bases not matched to a gene: 9. Germline assignment: CDR1 SGHVS and CDR2 FQNEAQ. CDR3 nucleotides: TGTGCCAGCAGCCCACCGGGACAGGGGGCGCAGGGCTACACCTTC. As protein: CASSPPGQGAQGYTF.

The chain is built from TRBV19 and TRBJ1-2; a weak D match, TRBD1 (5 bases). Germline loops: CDR1 LNHDA, CDR2 SQIVND (reference sequence). CDR3 size: 13 residues. V lost 8 bases to trimming and J lost 4 bases, with 14 bases between them. This chain's CDR3 is CASAPGSTYGYTF. The CDR3 nucleotides are TGTGCCAGTGCCCCAGGGTCTACCTATGGCTACACCTTC.

V usage is TRBV3-1 (or the pseudogene TRBV3-2) and J usage is TRBJ2-3; 9 nucleotides line up with TRBD2. V was pared by 0 bases and J by 7 bases, with 5 bases of the junction left unmatched. The CDR3 is 15 residues long. Germline V gene data show CDR1 as LGHDT and CDR2 as YNNKEL (reference sequence). CDR3 amino acids: CASSQDTTSGHTQYF. In DNA form, the CDR3 reads TGTGCCAGCAGCCAAGACACCACTAGCGGGCATACGCAGTATTTT.

CDR3 sequence reads: CASSLNRQGGVYFF. Written as DNA, the CDR3 is TGTGCCAGCAGCTTAAATCGACAGGGAGGAGTTTATTTCTTT. The genes are TRBV7-6 and TRBJ1-1, with TRBD1 matching over 7 bases. V gave up 2 bases and J gave up 13 bases; unmatched junction bases: 13. The CDR3 is made up of 14 amino acids. In germline, CDR1 is SGHVS, CDR2 FNYEAQ.

J is TRBJ2-4 and V is TRBV7-9; the D gene is possibly TRBD2 (6 bases). V dropped 1 base and J dropped 9 bases, with 13 bases sitting between them. This CDR3 has 14 residues. Germline CDR1 and CDR2: SEHNR and FQNEAQ (reference sequence). The CDR3 nucleotides are TGTGCCAGCAGCTTAGACGCCCCCGGGGGCATTCAGTACTTC. Amino acid sequence: CASSLDAPGGIQYF.

The rearrangement joins TRBV29-1 to TRBJ1-1; D is undetermined. This CDR3 is 13 amino acids long. Germline values: CDR1 SQVTM, CDR2 ANQGSEA. The V gene lost 5 bases and the J gene lost 3 bases, with 13 bases spanning the gap. The CDR3 protein is CSVITDTDTEAFF. In DNA, the CDR3 is TGCAGCGTTATAACAGATACCGACACTGAAGCTTTCTTT. Filled out from reference TRBV29-1 and TRBJ1-1, the complete variable domain reads SAVISQKPSRDICQRGTSLTIQCQVDSQVTMMFWYRQQPGQSLTLIATANQGSEATYESGFVIDKFPISRPNLTFSTLTVSNMSPEDSSIYLCSVITDTDTEAFFGQGTRLTVV.

The rearrangement joins TRBV4-3 to TRBJ1-3; 8 nucleotides line up with TRBD1. This CDR3 is built from 15 residues. Germline V CDR1 and CDR2: LGHNA, YSLEER. The ends lost 1 base at V and 6 bases at J; junction bases unmatched: 5. CDR3 sequence: CASSQGAGGLNTIYF. The CDR3 DNA sequence: TGCGCCAGCAGCCAAGGGGCAGGGGGCTTAAACACCATATATTTT.